These 3 T cell receptor beta chains share one sample of origin, sequenced in a study of tumor-infiltrating lymphocytes in localized non-small cell lung cancer. Clones were read by immunoSEQ multiplex PCR, and TCRdb kept only the in-frame ones, dropping some. The sample holds about 24,000 clones; roughly three fifths are singletons and the top ten take 5% to 6%. Sequenced sample: lung tumor tissue. The receptors come from a human donor with non-small cell lung cancer.

The chain uses TRBV5-1 and TRBJ2-1; D is ambiguous. Germline V gene data show CDR1 as SGHRS and CDR2 as YFSETQ. The CDR3 is 15 amino acids. Trimming cost V 2 bases and J 6 bases, with 15 bases left between them. The CDR3 spells CASSLSGPSFNEQFF. The CDR3, as DNA: TGCGCCAGCAGCTTAAGTGGTCCGAGTTTCAATGAGCAGTTCTTC.

The chain uses TRBV9 and TRBJ2-7, with 8 bases identical to TRBD1. The V gene end was trimmed by 4 bases and the J gene end by 3 bases; junction bases not matched to a gene: 6. Germline CDR1 and CDR2: SGDLS and YYNGEE. This CDR3 contains 14 residues. The CDR3 spells CASSPGQGYYEQYF. In DNA, the CDR3 is TGTGCCAGCAGCCCCGGACAGGGTTACTACGAGCAGTACTTC.

This clone came up a few times. The genes are TRBV29-1 and TRBJ1-1, with a possible D match to TRBD1 (5 bases). V dropped 7 bases and J dropped 3 bases, with 15 bases sitting between them. Germline V gives CDR1 SQVTM, CDR2 ANQGSEA. The CDR3 consists of 13 residues. The chain's CDR3 is CSAAKGADTEAFF. Written as DNA, the CDR3 is TGCAGCGCCGCTAAAGGGGCGGACACTGAAGCTTTCTTT.